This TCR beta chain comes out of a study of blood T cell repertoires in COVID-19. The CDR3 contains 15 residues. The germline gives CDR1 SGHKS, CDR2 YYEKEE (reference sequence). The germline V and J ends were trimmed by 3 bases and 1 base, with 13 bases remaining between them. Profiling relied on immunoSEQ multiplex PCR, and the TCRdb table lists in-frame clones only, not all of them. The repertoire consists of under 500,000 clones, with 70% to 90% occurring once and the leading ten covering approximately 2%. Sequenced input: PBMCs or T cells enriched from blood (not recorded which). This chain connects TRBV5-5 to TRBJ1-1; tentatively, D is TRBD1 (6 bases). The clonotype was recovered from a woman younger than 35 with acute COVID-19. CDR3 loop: CASSWEGVSNTEAFF. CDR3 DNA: TGTGCCAGCAGCTGGGAGGGGGTTTCGAACACTGAAGCTTTCTTT.